Listed here are 29 T cell receptor beta chains from one sample, sequenced in a study of preoperative IRX-2 immunotherapy in early breast cancer. Treatment denoted: preoperative locoregional IRX-2 cytokine immunotherapy. The repertoire was sequenced with immunoSEQ multiplex PCR; TCRdb's copy has only in-frame clones and lacks some. The data show approximately 96,000 clones, 86% seen once. Sequenced here: tumor tissue, sampled after IRX-2 immunotherapy. The receptor source for this set is a human donor with breast cancer.

The rearrangement uses TRBV29-1 and TRBJ2-1, with 10 bases that match TRBD2. The junction had 7 bases not matched to a gene; V was cut back by 4 bases and J by 7 bases. This CDR3 has 14 residues. Germline V CDR1 and CDR2: SQVTM, ANQGSEA. CDR3 DNA: TGCAGCGTTGTAGGACTAGCGGAGAAAAATGAGCAGTTCTTC. Its translation is CSVVGLAEKNEQFF.

The chain recombines TRBV2 with TRBJ2-6; D tentatively reads TRBD1 or TRBD2 (6 bases each). Germline CDR1 SNHLY, CDR2 FYNNEI. V dropped 5 bases and J dropped 4 bases, with 12 bases sitting between them. The CDR3 sequence is 15 residues long. For the CDR3, the DNA is TGTGCCAGCAGTTTCGGGGGCGCCGGGGCCAACGTCCTGACTTTC. As protein: CASSFGGAGANVLTF.

The gene calls are TRBV19 and TRBJ2-3; the D call may be TRBD1 or TRBD2 (5 bases each). In germline, CDR1 is LNHDA, CDR2 SQIVND (reference sequence). V shed 3 bases and J shed 2 bases, with 12 bases lying between them. The CDR3 length is 15 residues. The CDR3, as DNA: TGTGCCAGTAGTATGGGACCACATCCCACAGATACGCAGTATTTT. Residues: CASSMGPHPTDTQYF.

The chain links TRBV30 to TRBJ1-5; the D gene is possibly TRBD1 (5 bases). This CDR3 has 17 amino acids. Per the germline V gene, CDR1 is GTSNPN and CDR2 is SVGIG (reference sequence). V was trimmed by 0 bases and J by 7 bases, leaving 22 bases between them. CDR3 loop: CAWSVPTGGSSPQPQHF. DNA of the CDR3: TGTGCCTGGAGTGTACCAACAGGTGGCTCCAGTCCCCAGCCCCAGCATTTT.

The chain joins TRBV7-1 to TRBJ2-1; D remains unclear. TRBV7-1 is reported as an ORF; its role is uncertain. The CDR3 has 13 residues. V was pared by 5 bases and J by 8 bases, with 13 bases between. The CDR3 here is CASSLQGVDEQFF. The CDR3 region has the DNA TGTGCCAGCAGCCTGCAAGGTGTAGATGAGCAGTTCTTC.

V and J are TRBV28 and TRBJ1-2, with unresolved D. The germline V gene has CDR1 MDHEN and CDR2 SYDVKM. With 3 bases removed from V and 7 bases from J, the gap between germline ends came to 21 bases. This CDR3 spans 16 amino acids. The CDR3, as DNA: TGTGCCAGCAGTTTGGGAGTTAGGGCGCATTATACTGGCTACACCTTC. Protein sequence: CASSLGVRAHYTGYTF.

The chain links TRBV10-2 to TRBJ1-1; D not certain. Trimming stripped 3 bases from V and 1 base from J, with 9 bases between. Germline lookup yields CDR1 WSHSY and CDR2 SAAADI. CDR3 length: 14 residues. CDR3 nucleotide sequence: TGCGCCAGCAGTGACGACTTGGCGAACACTGAAGCTTTCTTT. It encodes CASSDDLANTEAFF.

V is TRBV5-1 and J is TRBJ1-1; D might be TRBD1 (6 bases). The V gene lost 7 bases and the J gene lost 1 base, with 17 bases spanning the gap. The CDR3 covers 15 residues. The V gene's germline CDR1 is SGHRS and CDR2 YFSETQ. CDR3 amino acids: CASAPEGGSNTEAFF. In DNA form, the CDR3 reads TGCGCCAGCGCACCGGAGGGGGGATCGAACACTGAAGCTTTCTTT.

This rearrangement joins TRBV19 to TRBJ2-2; D is ambiguous. Germline CDR1 LNHDA, CDR2 SQIVND (reference sequence). The CDR3 is 17 residues long. Trimming stripped 1 base from V and 5 bases from J, with 17 bases between. CDR3 region: CASSIGSDHKVTGELFF. DNA of the CDR3: TGTGCCAGTAGTATAGGCTCGGATCACAAAGTTACCGGGGAGCTGTTTTTT. Based on the CDR3 plus reference TRBV19 and TRBJ2-2, the full variable domain is DGGITQSPKYLFRKEGQNVTLSCEQNLNHDAMYWYRQDPGQGLRLIYYSQIVNDFQKGDIAEGYSVSREKKESFPLTVTSAQKNPTAFYLCASSIGSDHKVTGELFFGEGSRLTVL.

The chain uses TRBV7-6 and TRBJ2-1; 13 nucleotides align to TRBD2. The CDR3 length is 15 residues. Germline assignment: CDR1 SGHVS and CDR2 FNYEAQ. Trimming took 5 bases from V and 10 from J; bases not matched to a gene: 8. In DNA, the CDR3 is TGTGCCAGCAGCCAAACTAGCGGGGGGGCCTACGAGCAGTTCTTC. Its translation: CASSQTSGGAYEQFF. The full variable domain, with the rest looked up from reference TRBV7-6 and TRBJ2-1, is GAGVSQSPRYKVTKRGQDVALRCDPISGHVSLYWYRQALGQGPEFLTYFNYEAQQDKSGLPNDRFSAERPEGSISTLTIQRTEQRDSAMYRCASSQTSGGAYEQFFGPGTRLTVL.

The chain combines TRBV7-7 with TRBJ1-2, with a tentative D call TRBD1 (6 bases). Trimming stripped 2 bases from V and 4 bases from J, with 14 bases between. The germline CDR1 and CDR2 sequences are SSHAT and FNYEAQ (reference sequence). The CDR3 extends over 15 amino acids. CDR3: CASSLTPTGVYGYTF. The CDR3 region has the DNA TGTGCCAGCAGCTTAACCCCGACAGGAGTCTATGGCTACACCTTC.

J is TRBJ2-1 and V is TRBV5-1; D is possibly TRBD1 (5 bases). Germline V gives CDR1 SGHRS, CDR2 YFSETQ. The CDR3 has 14 amino acids. V was shortened by 3 bases and J by 5 bases, with 12 bases between the two germline ends. The CDR3 DNA sequence: TGCGCCAGCAGCTCCGACAGCCGTAACAATGAGCAGTTCTTC. This gives the protein CASSSDSRNNEQFF.

This sequence joins TRBV11-3 and TRBJ1-2; 11 bases line up with TRBD1. V trimming: 5 bases; J trimming: 8 bases; junction bases outside the gene matches: 7. The CDR3 is made up of 14 amino acids. Germline V gene sequence: CDR1 SGHNT, CDR2 YENEEA. The DNA for the CDR3 is TGTGCCAGCAGCGGTTGGACAGGGGGCGGAGGCTACACCTTC. Its translation is CASSGWTGGGGYTF.

This clone was seen just once. The chain employs TRBV5-1 and TRBJ2-3; no reliable D call. Trimming took 0 bases from V and 5 from J, leaving 13 bases between them. The CDR3 covers 15 residues. Germline V gene data show CDR1 as SGHRS and CDR2 as YFSETQ. The CDR3, as DNA: TGCGCCAGCAGCTTGGCCGGGCAGATTTTAGATACGCAGTATTTT. Translating gives CASSLAGQILDTQYF.

This chain links TRBV30 with TRBJ2-1; TRBD2 agrees at 7 bases. CDR3 length equals 15 residues. CDR1 and CDR2 from the germline V gene are GTSNPN and SVGIG (reference sequence). The junction had 7 bases not matched to a gene; V was cut back by 2 bases and J by 3 bases. The CDR3 reads CAWSTQRDRYNEQFF. For the CDR3, the DNA is TGTGCCTGGAGTACGCAGCGGGATCGCTACAATGAGCAGTTCTTC.

This clone was detected a few times. The chain combines TRBV6-8 with TRBJ1-1; D gene ambiguous. The CDR3 is 14 residues long. The germline gives CDR1 MNHGY, CDR2 SAAAGT. Between the trimmed V and J ends, which lost 4 bases and 0 bases, there was a span of 9 bases. CDR3 nucleotides: TGTGCCAGCAGTTGGACTTTACTGAACACTGAAGCTTTCTTT. Translation: CASSWTLLNTEAFF.

This clone was seen once. The V call is TRBV28, the J call TRBJ1-5; D gene unclear. CDR1 is MDHEN and CDR2 is SYDVKM in the germline V gene. V lost 5 bases and J lost 1, with 9 bases in between. This CDR3 is 14 amino acids long. CDR3 nucleotides: TGTGCCAGCAGTCCGGATCGAAGCAATCAGCCCCAGCATTTT. Its protein product is CASSPDRSNQPQHF.

This chain links TRBV6-7 with TRBJ2-7, with 7 nucleotides matching TRBD1. TRBV6-7 is given ORF status, its function remaining uncertain. The CDR3 consists of 15 residues. J was trimmed by 2 bases and V by 5 bases; bases with no gene match: 9. CDR3 in amino acids: CASSEGQTGTYEQYF. The DNA for the CDR3 is TGTGCCAGCAGTGAGGGACAGACAGGGACCTACGAGCAGTACTTC.

The chain uses TRBV18 and TRBJ1-4, with D maybe TRBD1 (5 bases). Germline V gives CDR1 KGHSH, CDR2 LQKENI. V was cut by 3 bases and J by 4 bases, with 21 bases left in between. The CDR3 length is 18 residues. CDR3 region: CASSPDSLLTRGNEKLFF. The CDR3 DNA reads as TGTGCCAGCTCACCCGACAGCCTACTCACCCGGGGTAATGAAAAACTGTTTTTT.

This clone showed up just a few times. This chain uses TRBV7-7 with TRBJ1-3; possibly TRBD1 for D (6 bases). Per the germline V gene, CDR1 is SSHAT and CDR2 is FNYEAQ (reference sequence). V lost 3 bases and J lost 3, with 15 bases in between. The CDR3 has 16 amino acids. CDR3 bases: TGTGCCAGCAGCTTTCTGGGCCCGGGACATGGAAACACCATATATTTT. Amino acids: CASSFLGPGHGNTIYF.

The sample holds one count of this clone. The chain joins TRBV15 to TRBJ1-3, with D unclear. Germline CDR1 LNHNV, CDR2 YYDKDF (reference sequence). The CDR3 runs 14 residues. V was shortened by 4 bases and J by 0 bases, with 7 bases between the two germline ends. CDR3 amino acids: CATSIGDSGNTIYF. In DNA form, the CDR3 reads TGTGCCACCAGCATTGGGGACTCTGGAAACACCATATATTTT.

This sequence joins TRBV6-8 and TRBJ1-5; D gene unclear. The CDR3 is 13 residues long. Trimming took 6 bases from V and 9 from J, leaving 15 bases between them. Looked up from germline, CDR1 is MNHGY and CDR2 is SAAAGT. The CDR3 spells CASRVGPRRPQHF. The CDR3 DNA is TGTGCCAGCAGAGTTGGGCCCCGTCGGCCCCAGCATTTT.

This chain uses TRBV12-5 with TRBJ2-1, with D perhaps assigned TRBD1 or TRBD2 (5 bases each). The CDR3 has 15 residues. V lost 5 bases and J lost 0, with 11 bases in between. Germline V gene lookup returns CDR1 LGHNT and CDR2 FRNRAP. CDR3 DNA sequence: TGTGCTAGTGGTGGGACCTCGAGCTCCTACAATGAGCAGTTCTTC. This encodes CASGGTSSSYNEQFF.

This clone has only one observation. The rearrangement joins TRBV1 to TRBJ1-1; no DNA check was done on the table's D call, TRBD1. TRBV1 has pseudogene status. The CDR3 is made up of 17 amino acids. The CDR3 protein is CASSQGIAGGLNTEAFF. In nucleotides, the CDR3 is TGCGCCAGCAGTCAAGGAATCGCAGGGGGCCTGAACACTGAAGCTTTCTTT.

The chain recombines TRBV6-8 with TRBJ1-4; TRBD1 aligns across 12 bases. J gave up 10 bases and V 5 bases, and 8 bases lay outside the gene matches. The length of the CDR3 is 15 residues. Germline CDR1 reads MNHGY; CDR2 reads SAAAGT. The CDR3 reads CASSAGQGATGKLFF. The CDR3, as DNA: TGTGCCAGCAGTGCGGGACAGGGGGCAACGGGAAAACTGTTTTTT.

This clone was detected only a few times. The chain carries TRBV6-8 and TRBJ1-2, with D perhaps TRBD1 (5 bases). V dropped 5 bases and J dropped 8 bases, with 18 bases sitting between them. CDR3 size: 14 residues. Germline CDR1 is MNHGY and CDR2 is SAAAGT. In DNA form, the CDR3 reads TGTGCCAGCAGTGACCCCTCAAGGGGACGAGGCTACACCTTC. This codes for CASSDPSRGRGYTF.

This clone came up a few times. The chain combines TRBV15 with TRBJ2-1, with TRBD1 matching 9 bases. Per the germline V gene, CDR1 is LNHNV and CDR2 is YYDKDF (reference sequence). V trimming: 5 bases; J trimming: 3 bases; junction bases outside the gene matches: 8. This CDR3 is 16 amino acids long. The CDR3 DNA reads TGTGCCACCAGCTCGCCTCCGGGACAGGGCTACAATGAGCAGTTCTTC. This sequence encodes CATSSPPGQGYNEQFF.

The V gene is TRBV18, the J gene TRBJ1-4; D remains ambiguous. Between the trimmed V and J ends, which lost 3 bases and 0 bases, there was a span of 5 bases. The CDR3 extends over 14 amino acids. CDR1 is KGHSH, CDR2 LQKENI, per germline. For the CDR3, the DNA is TGTGCCAGCTCACCCCCTGCAACTAATGAAAAACTGTTTTTT. As protein: CASSPPATNEKLFF.

This clone was counted between two and nine times. This chain joins TRBV11-3 and TRBJ1-3; D is unclear. V lost 6 bases and J lost 0, with 15 bases in between. CDR3 length: 16 amino acids. The germline CDR1 and CDR2 sequences are SGHNT and YENEEA. The CDR3 loop reads CASSGLIGSSGNTIYF. The CDR3 DNA reads TGTGCCAGCAGTGGACTGATAGGGAGCTCTGGAAACACCATATATTTT. Using reference TRBV11-3 and TRBJ1-3 for the parts outside the CDR3, the full variable domain is EAGVVQSPRYKIIEKKQPVAFWCNPISGHNTLYWYLQNLGQGPELLIRYENEEAVDDSQLPKDRFSAERLKGVDSTLKIQPAELGDSAVYLCASSGLIGSSGNTIYFGEGSWLTVV.